A selection of T cell receptor beta chains follows, all from one sample in a study of CD8 T cells in Susac syndrome. Via MiXCR, TCRdb re-called the immunoSEQ multiplex PCR reads, giving one row per CDR3 protein. The table shows approximately 190,000 distinct CDR3 sequences, with 90% to 95% occurring only once. Sequencing was done on a sample of CD4+ T cells from PBMCs. Receptors were obtained from a human donor in good health. Each CDR3 is given with its conserved first and last residue. The D gene is left open where the match is weak. Clone size is stated in some rows and not others, as once, few, many or a class when expanded.

. . TRBJ1-2 TRBV3-1 CASSWDYGYTF TGTGCCAGCAGCTGGGACTATGGCTACACCTTC
once . TRBJ2-4 TRBV10-3 CAISESTGAKNIQYF TGTGCCATCAGTGAGTCGACCGGGGCCAAAAACATTCAGTACTTC
once . TRBJ2-5 TRBV25-1 CASSDRGPQETQYF TGTGCCAGCAGTGATCGGGGCCCCCAAGAGACCCAGTACTTC
. . TRBJ2-2 TRBV20-1 CSARAVGGDTGELFF TGCAGTGCTAGAGCCGTGGGGGGTGACACCGGGGAGCTGTTTTTT
. . TRBJ2-5 TRBV28 CASSLSPARETQYF TGTGCCAGCAGTTTAAGTCCGGCCAGGGAGACCCAGTACTTC
. . TRBJ2-1 TRBV7-2 CASSAFPRGSYNEQFF TGTGCCAGCAGCGCGTTTCCCCGGGGGAGTTACAATGAGCAGTTCTTC
. TRBD2 TRBJ2-3 TRBV7-2 CASSAVGAGVADTQYF TGTGCCAGCAGCGCGGTAGGAGCGGGGGTAGCAGATACGCAGTATTTT
. . TRBJ2-1 TRBV28 CASSPFPRTEQFF TGTGCCAGCAGCCCCTTCCCCCGGACTGAGCAGTTCTTC
. . TRBJ2-1 TRBV9 CASSVDPRGRDNEQFF TGTGCCAGCAGCGTAGACCCCCGGGGGAGAGACAATGAGCAGTTCTTC
once TRBD2 TRBJ2-1 TRBV24-1 CATSDLGAGGRSREQFF TGTGCCACCAGTGATTTAGGGGCGGGAGGACGGAGTCGGGAGCAGTTCTTC
. TRBD1 TRBJ2-4 TRBV6-2/TRBV6-3 CASRGTGTKNIQYF TGTGCCAGCAGGGGGACAGGGACCAAAAACATTCAGTACTTC
. TRBD1 TRBJ2-1 TRBV2 CASSQMGQGISNEQFF TGTGCCAGCAGTCAGATGGGACAGGGTATTAGCAATGAGCAGTTCTTC
. TRBD2 TRBJ2-5 TRBV15 CATSRDNLGRGASGTQYF TGTGCCACCAGCAGAGATAACCTCGGGCGGGGGGCCTCAGGGACCCAGTACTTC
. . TRBJ1-1 TRBV24-1 CATSEPQGAEAFF TGTGCCACCAGTGAGCCCCAGGGAGCTGAAGCTTTCTTT
. . TRBJ2-7 TRBV25-1 CASEPMGKKSSYEQYF TGTGCCAGCGAGCCAATGGGAAAGAAAAGCTCCTACGAGCAGTACTTC
. . TRBJ2-2 TRBV7-8 CASAIPRLVAGELFF TGTGCCAGCGCTATCCCTCGACTAGTCGCCGGGGAGCTGTTTTTT
. . TRBJ2-5 TRBV2 CASNREPLETQYF TGTGCCAGCAACCGGGAACCCCTAGAGACCCAGTACTTC
. . TRBJ2-5 TRBV5-6 CASSLTGPTQYF TGTGCCAGCAGCCTAACGGGACCAACCCAGTACTTC
. . TRBJ1-2 TRBV28 CASTSRRPNYGYTF TGTGCCAGCACCTCCAGGAGACCCAACTATGGCTACACCTTC
. . TRBJ1-2 TRBV7-2 CASSPRGGAYYGYTF TGTGCCAGCAGCCCCCGGGGAGGCGCCTACTATGGCTACACCTTC
. . TRBJ1-1 TRBV7-2 CASSPTGVNTEAFF TGTGCCAGTAGTCCAACCGGGGTGAACACTGAAGCTTTCTTT
. . TRBJ1-5 TRBV6-4 CASSEGRAQPQHF TGTGCCAGCAGTGAGGGCAGGGCCCAGCCCCAGCATTTT
. TRBD1 TRBJ1-2 TRBV12-3/TRBV12-4 CASSSYRGYGYTF TGTGCCAGCAGTTCTTACAGGGGATATGGCTACACCTTC
once . TRBJ1-4 TRBV20-1 CSALAPPRGEKLFF TGCAGTGCTTTAGCCCCGCCACGGGGTGAAAAACTGTTTTTT
. TRBD1 TRBJ2-5 TRBV19 CASAVGQATYGETQYF TGTGCCAGCGCCGTGGGACAGGCGACTTACGGGGAGACCCAGTACTTC
. . TRBJ2-7 TRBV7-8 CASSLGRRRGSYEQYF TGTGCCAGCAGCCTCGGTAGGAGGCGGGGATCCTACGAGCAGTACTTC
once TRBD1 TRBJ2-3 TRBV10-3 CAIRPSGTGTDTQYF TGTGCCATCAGGCCCTCCGGGACAGGCACAGATACGCAGTATTTT
. . TRBJ1-2 TRBV5-1 CASSFLRVNLDGYTF TGCGCCAGCAGCTTTCTCAGGGTGAATCTGGATGGCTACACCTTC
. . TRBJ2-1 TRBV20-1 CSARGGNSGSVNEQFF TGCAGTGCCAGAGGGGGTAATTCGGGGAGCGTTAATGAGCAGTTCTTC
. . TRBJ1-6 TRBV5-1 CASSLAIIGGNSPLHF TGCGCCAGCAGCTTGGCGATAATCGGGGGTAATTCACCCCTCCACTTT
once . TRBJ2-5 TRBV7-9 CASSFPRNQETQYF TGTGCCAGCAGCTTTCCCAGGAACCAAGAGACCCAGTACTTC
. TRBD1 TRBJ1-1 TRBV19 CASSSGQVNTEAFF TGTGCCAGTAGTTCCGGACAGGTGAACACTGAAGCTTTCTTT
. . TRBJ2-5 TRBV10-3 CAISAGIMETQYF TGTGCCATCAGTGCAGGGATAATGGAGACCCAGTACTTC
few . TRBJ2-5 TRBV5-4 CASSKEGRRQETQYF TGTGCCAGCTCTAAAGAGGGCAGGCGCCAAGAGACCCAGTACTTC
. TRBD1 TRBJ2-2 TRBV10-3 CAISGGQMTGELFF TGTGCCATCAGTGGGGGACAGATGACCGGGGAGCTGTTTTTT
. TRBD1 TRBJ1-2 TRBV20-1 CSADDRANYGYTF TGCAGTGCCGACGACAGGGCTAACTATGGCTACACCTTC
. . TRBJ1-2 TRBV7-9 CASSLGATNIYGYTF TGTGCCAGCAGCTTAGGTGCCACGAACATCTATGGCTACACCTTC
. TRBD1 TRBJ2-1 TRBV28 CASSPYSTGPYNEQFF TGTGCCAGCAGTCCATACTCGACAGGGCCTTACAATGAGCAGTTCTTC
. TRBD2 TRBJ2-1 TRBV7-9 CASSLEGRGGYNEQFF TGTGCCAGCAGCTTAGAAGGCCGGGGGGGCTACAATGAGCAGTTCTTC
few TRBD1 TRBJ1-5 TRBV27 CASSFGQGGQPQHF TGTGCCAGCAGTTTTGGACAGGGAGGTCAGCCCCAGCATTTT
. TRBD1 TRBJ2-2 TRBV7-2 CASSSRTGGNTGELFF TGTGCCAGCAGCTCCCGGACAGGGGGTAACACCGGGGAGCTGTTTTTT
. TRBD1 TRBJ1-3 TRBV7-2 CASSLGGQGSGNTIYF TGTGCCAGCAGCTTAGGAGGACAGGGGTCTGGAAACACCATATATTTT